These 10 T cell receptor beta chains were all obtained from the same sample, sequenced in a study of shared clonotypes between healthy human individuals. The repertoire was sequenced with immunoSEQ multiplex PCR; TCRdb's copy has only in-frame clones and lacks some. The sample consists of more than 400,000 clones, roughly 80% of them appearing once. Sequenced input: PBMCs. The receptors shown here come from a woman in her forties in good health. Some clones in this sample may be carry-over from other donors' samples.

This clone was seen a handful of times. The chain links TRBV5-4 to TRBJ2-5, with D possibly being TRBD1 or TRBD2 (5 bases each). The germline gives CDR1 SGHNT, CDR2 YYREEE (reference sequence). Trimming pared 0 bases from V and 2 bases from J, leaving 8 bases between. There are 14 residues in the CDR3. The CDR3 reads CASSLGDGQETQYF. For the CDR3, the DNA is TGTGCCAGCAGCTTGGGGGACGGTCAAGAGACCCAGTACTTC.

V is TRBV19 and J is TRBJ2-1, with TRBD2 matching 9 bases. This CDR3 is built from 15 residues. Trimming at V came to 5 bases and at J to 8 bases, leaving 10 bases not matched to a gene. Germline CDR1 and CDR2: LNHDA and SQIVND (reference sequence). CDR3 protein: CASSRFSGSVDEQFF. CDR3 nucleotides: TGTGCCAGTAGTCGGTTTAGCGGGAGTGTAGATGAGCAGTTCTTC.

The chain links TRBV7-4 to TRBJ2-7, with 7 nucleotides matching TRBD2. This CDR3 is built from 14 residues. V was pared by 1 base and J by 2 bases, with 2 bases of the junction left unmatched. Germline loops: CDR1 SGHVT, CDR2 SQSDAQ. The CDR3 DNA is TGTGCCAGCAGCTTAGGCGGGAGACCCTACGAGCAGTACTTC. It yields the protein CASSLGGRPYEQYF.

The rearrangement joins TRBV5-1 to TRBJ2-7; 8 positions match TRBD1. With V trimmed by 0 bases and J by 3 bases, 8 bases remained unmatched. The CDR3 covers 16 residues. CDR1 and CDR2 (germline): SGHRS, YFSETQ. The CDR3 coding sequence is TGCGCCAGCAGCTTGGTGGGGACAGGCCAGTTCTACGAGCAGTACTTC. Residues: CASSLVGTGQFYEQYF.

For this clone: The likely explanation is a read error, given a far larger clone one base away. This specimen includes other DNA sequences encoding the same CDR3. The V gene is TRBV5-1, the J gene TRBJ2-3, with TRBD2 matching over 11 bases. CDR1 SGHRS and CDR2 YFSETQ come from the germline V gene. V was pared by 4 bases and J by 2 bases, with 3 bases of the junction left unmatched. CDR3 length: 15 residues. The CDR3 nucleotides read TGCGCCAGCAGCCTGGGACTAGCGGTCACAGATACGCAGTATTTT. The encoded protein is CASSLGLAVTDTQYF.

This clone has a handful of counts. The chain recombines TRBV5-1 with TRBJ1-1; D is uncertain. The germline gives CDR1 SGHRS, CDR2 YFSETQ. The CDR3 consists of 13 residues. V was clipped by 2 bases and J by 0 bases, with 5 bases between them. CDR3 protein: CASSFEMNTEAFF. The CDR3 DNA follows: TGCGCCAGCAGCTTCGAGATGAACACTGAAGCTTTCTTT.

J is TRBJ2-6 and V is TRBV2; D gene unclear. Trimming took 4 bases from V and 1 from J, leaving 8 bases between them. There are 15 residues in the CDR3. Germline values: CDR1 SNHLY, CDR2 FYNNEI. This CDR3 reads CASSGRRSGANVLTF. The CDR3 DNA follows: TGTGCCAGCAGTGGACGGCGGTCTGGGGCCAACGTCCTGACTTTC.

The rearrangement links TRBV14 to TRBJ1-2; 12 bases are a match to TRBD1. The V gene's germline CDR1 is SGHDN and CDR2 FVKESK. This CDR3 is 13 amino acids long. V gave up 4 bases and J gave up 7 bases; unmatched junction bases: 1. The CDR3 region has the DNA TGTGCCAGCAGCCGGGACAGGGGGCTTGGCTACACCTTC. It encodes CASSRDRGLGYTF.

This chain uses TRBV19 with TRBJ1-1, with D possibly matching TRBD1 (5 bases). The CDR3 spans 14 residues. CDR1 LNHDA and CDR2 SQIVND come from the germline V gene (reference sequence). The germline V and J ends were trimmed by 3 bases and 3 bases, with 11 bases remaining between them. The CDR3 DNA reads TGTGCCAGTAGTATTCCAGGGTTGGACACTGAAGCTTTCTTT. Its protein product is CASSIPGLDTEAFF.

This clone was counted once. The J gene is TRBJ2-1, the V gene TRBV5-1, with a possible D match to TRBD2 (6 bases). The V gene lost 0 bases and the J gene lost 6 bases, with 16 bases spanning the gap. CDR1 is SGHRS, CDR2 YFSETQ, per germline. CDR3 size: 16 residues. CDR3 DNA: TGCGCCAGCAGCTTGGGCCCAGGGACTCAGGCCAATGAGCAGTTCTTC. Its protein is CASSLGPGTQANEQFF.